This T cell receptor (beta chain) derives from a study of blood T cell repertoires in COVID-19 (TCRdb year 2020). In terms of the full investigation: Samples from collaborators originated in the United States, Italy and Spain and spanned both the acute and convalescent phases of COVID-19. The prospective study material was composed of cDNA or gDNA derived from T cells, B-cell-depleted T cells, or PBMCs. Deeply sampled blood TCRbeta repertoires from subjects exposed to, actively infected with, or recovered from COVID-19 were included in the dataset. A freely available public database, intended as a resource for researchers studying the immune response to SARS-CoV-2, is where the repertoires were released. Samples were obtained from the ongoing ImmuneRACE study (first 160 participants) and from 1,254 subjects provided by 6 global collaborators. Sample metadata almost always included a de-identified subject ID, COVID-19 status, age in years and sex. Where HLA class I and class II types were available, the types were taken from metadata supplied by the sample provider, not from assay-based typing. The study at large found these results: Clinical and demographic metadata were provided uncurated, with the amount varying by source and participant.

Comments on this clone: Its antigen remains unidentified. Base qualities are not provided; no much larger clone lies one nucleotide away. This same CDR3 is encoded by further DNA sequences in the sample.

TCRbeta CDR3 regions were amplified from genomic DNA using the immunoSEQ Assay, a bias-controlled multiplex PCR. Per the original workflow: The number of nucleated cells in each sample was estimated from the amplification of reference gene primers within the assay. To quantify the absolute abundance of each unique TCRbeta CDR3 rearrangement, sequence reads were collapsed and filtered. For each sample, productive Simpson clonality was calculated as the square root of Simpson's diversity index over productive rearrangements. TCRdb stores this immuneACCESS table with in-frame sequences only. Part of the clones is absent; in the studies checked, under half of the shortfall reflects unresolved V genes, and no reason is known for the rest. V and J calls and clone size are given by that table; D and trimming were obtained from the DNA. The sample yields roughly 380,000 clones; around 90% were counted once. The ten most abundant clones make up around 3.9% of the sample.

In Seattle, one collaborating source enrolled patients while the infection was active and tracked those patients longitudinally over the course of disease. The collaborating institutions used their own protocols to collect whole blood in K2EDTA tubes. For TCRbeta analysis, collaborator samples were shipped as frozen whole blood, as isolated PBMCs, or as DNA extracted from either sample type. Unmatched junction bases come to 4, with V trimmed by 2 bases and J by 4 bases. According to the germline V gene, CDR1 reads KGHSH and CDR2 reads LQKENI. CDR3 length: 15 amino acids, cysteine to phenylalanine. Kept here is only the CDR3 DNA, which spans 45 bases and is read in frame from base 1.

Material for sequencing was peripheral blood. The V gene is TRBV18 and the J gene is TRBJ2-2; TRBD1 aligns with 7 central bases. This receptor was taken from a woman aged 60-75 years with COVID-19, enrolled during active disease. The sequence in DNA is TGTGCCAGCTCACCAGACAGGGTCGGCACCGGGGAGCTGTTTTTT. Its coded protein is CASSPDRVGTGELFF.